This TCR beta chain was recovered during a study of cytomegalovirus exposure and HLA in healthy donors. Primers included in the PCR were 60 Vbeta and 13 Jbeta primers. The data were produced by immunoSEQ multiplex PCR, yet TCRdb's version contains in-frame clones alone and is incomplete. The sample has around 120,000 clones; 79% are singletons. This CDR3 has 16 amino acids. CDR1 is SGHRS, CDR2 YFSETQ, per germline. Trimming took 4 bases from V and 6 from J, leaving 19 bases between them. The receptor's source is a woman aged 35 to 49 in good health and CMV-seronegative. What was sequenced was PBMCs. The chain joins TRBV5-1 to TRBJ2-2; possible D gene TRBD1, 6 bases. The CDR3 region is CASSPTDSLGAGELFF. The CDR3 DNA reads as TGCGCCAGCAGCCCAACGGACAGTCTTGGGGCCGGGGAGCTGTTTTTT.